These 29 T cell receptor beta chains originate from one sample sequenced in a study of long-term antiretroviral therapy in people with HIV. Samples were assayed with immunoSEQ v3.0 at survey level. Measured with immunoSEQ multiplex PCR; TCRdb has only the in-frame clones, and not every one. The sample shows 30,000 to 40,000 clones, around 90% of them seen only once. Sample: unsorted PBMCs, taken 1.1 years after starting antiretroviral therapy. The source of these receptors is a man aged 18 to 35 with HIV.

J is TRBJ2-7 and V is TRBV5-1; 7 nucleotides align to TRBD1. J lost 0 bases, V lost 0 bases, and 6 bases had no gene match. CDR3 length: 16 amino acids. CDR1 SGHRS and CDR2 YFSETQ come from the germline V gene. The CDR3: CASSLEGGASSYEQYF. CDR3 nucleotides: TGCGCCAGCAGCTTGGAAGGGGGCGCAAGCTCCTACGAGCAGTACTTC.

The V call is TRBV4-2, the J call TRBJ2-1; 9 positions match TRBD2. Per the germline V gene, CDR1 is LGHNA and CDR2 is YNFKEQ. The CDR3 has 19 amino acids. The trim removed 4 bases at V and 0 bases at J, leaving 13 bases unmatched. The CDR3: CASSLSGSGWVGSYNEQFF. CDR3 nucleotides: TGTGCCAGCAGCCTTAGCGGGAGTGGTTGGGTTGGCTCCTACAATGAGCAGTTCTTC.

The rearrangement uses TRBV6-5 and TRBJ2-7; 12 nucleotides agree with TRBD2. Per the germline V gene, CDR1 is MNHEY and CDR2 is SVGAGI. CDR3 length: 16 residues. The V segment lost 3 bases and the J segment 2 bases; nucleotides outside the gene matches: 5. The DNA for the CDR3 is TGTGCCAGCAGTTATTCACTAGCGGGGGGTGCCTACGAGCAGTACTTC. This sequence encodes CASSYSLAGGAYEQYF.

This clone has just a few counts. This sequence joins TRBV4-1 and TRBJ2-1; 7 bases match TRBD2. V shed 5 bases, J shed 7 bases, and the junction held 5 bases outside the gene matches. From germline, CDR1 is MGHRA and CDR2 YSYEKL. The CDR3 loop spans 13 amino acids. The CDR3, as DNA: TGCGCCAGCAGCTACCAAGCGGGGAATGAGCAGTTCTTC. This translates into CASSYQAGNEQFF.

This clone was seen once. The rearrangement links TRBV7-2 to TRBJ1-6, with D possibly matching TRBD1 (6 bases). The CDR3 has 14 amino acids. CDR1 is SGHTA and CDR2 is FQGNSA in the germline V gene. V lost 0 bases and J 10 bases, leaving 10 bases between the germline ends. The chain's CDR3 is CASSLAGGRSPLHF. In nucleotides, the CDR3 is TGTGCCAGCAGCTTAGCCGGGGGCAGGTCACCCCTCCACTTT.

The rearrangement links TRBV7-2 to TRBJ1-5, with D possibly being TRBD1 (6 bases). Trimming removed 4 bases at V and 3 bases at J, with 10 bases between. CDR3 length: 14 residues. CDR1 is SGHTA and CDR2 is FQGNSA in the germline V gene. The CDR3 loop reads CASSSGQYNQPQHF. CDR3 in DNA: TGTGCCAGCAGCTCTGGACAGTACAATCAGCCCCAGCATTTT.

This rearrangement joins TRBV15 to TRBJ2-3, with 12 bases fitting TRBD1. V lost 1 base to trimming and J lost 5 bases; unmatched junction nucleotides: 7. The CDR3 has 17 amino acids. CDR1 and CDR2 (germline): LNHNV, YYDKDF (reference sequence). The CDR3 nucleotides are TGTGCCACCAGCAGAGGAGCGGGACAGGGGGCTATAGATACGCAGTATTTT. Encoded protein: CATSRGAGQGAIDTQYF.

This clone came up once. The V gene is TRBV27, the J gene TRBJ1-2; D unresolved. Germline V gene lookup returns CDR1 MNHEY and CDR2 SMNVEV (reference sequence). The germline V and J ends were trimmed by 6 bases and 7 bases, with 15 bases remaining between them. This CDR3 has 13 amino acids. The CDR3 region is CASRPGGWSGYTF. The DNA for the CDR3 is TGTGCCAGCAGGCCGGGCGGTTGGTCTGGCTACACCTTC.

The rearrangement uses TRBV9 and TRBJ2-6, with D unresolved. This CDR3 region has 13 residues. V lost 6 bases and J 0 bases, leaving 4 bases between the germline ends. Germline V gives CDR1 SGDLS, CDR2 YYNGEE. The CDR3 coding sequence is TGTGCCAGCACCCACTCTGGGGCCAACGTCCTGACTTTC. Its protein product is CASTHSGANVLTF.

This chain links TRBV30 with TRBJ2-1; 10 nucleotides align to TRBD1. Germline V gives CDR1 GTSNPN, CDR2 SVGIG (reference sequence). V shed 2 bases and J 3 bases; nucleotides not matched to a gene: 1. The CDR3 contains 14 residues. The CDR3 here is CAWSRDRGYNEQFF. The CDR3 DNA sequence: TGTGCCTGGAGTAGGGACAGGGGCTACAATGAGCAGTTCTTC.

V gene TRBV10-3 combines with J gene TRBJ1-1; perhaps TRBD1 as D (5 bases). This CDR3 has 14 amino acids. Germline CDR1 ENHRY, CDR2 SYGVKD. Between the trimmed V and J ends, which lost 4 bases and 1 base, there was a span of 10 bases. CDR3 loop: CAISANTGNTEAFF. For the CDR3, the DNA is TGTGCCATCAGTGCCAACACAGGGAACACTGAAGCTTTCTTT.

This clone was recorded only once. The chain carries TRBV9 and TRBJ1-2; D is uncertain. Trimming removed 3 bases at V and 6 bases at J, with 18 bases between. Germline CDR1 reads SGDLS; CDR2 reads YYNGEE. This CDR3 is built from 15 residues. In DNA form, the CDR3 reads TGTGCCAGCAGCGGACGGACCGACGTCGCCCATGGCTACACCTTC. Translation: CASSGRTDVAHGYTF.

The chain carries TRBV18 and TRBJ2-1, with TRBD2 identical over 15 bases. Germline CDR1 reads KGHSH; CDR2 reads LQKENI. This CDR3 region has 19 residues. The ends lost 1 base at V and 5 bases at J; junction bases unmatched: 9. This chain's CDR3 is CASSPRTSGGVGVNNEQFF. In nucleotides, the CDR3 is TGTGCCAGCTCACCACGGACTAGCGGGGGGGTCGGTGTGAACAATGAGCAGTTCTTC.

The gene calls are TRBV28 and TRBJ2-7; possibly TRBD1 for D (5 bases). Looked up from germline, CDR1 is MDHEN and CDR2 is SYDVKM. V lost 6 bases to trimming and J lost 0 bases, with 12 bases between them. This CDR3 contains 14 residues. DNA of the CDR3: TGTGCCAGCAGGTCACTCGACAGCTCCTACGAGCAGTACTTC. As protein: CASRSLDSSYEQYF.

The chain uses TRBV4-1 and TRBJ1-2; 7 bases match TRBD1. This CDR3 is built from 16 residues. Germline V gene data show CDR1 as MGHRA and CDR2 as YSYEKL. The ends lost 1 base at V and 6 bases at J; junction bases unmatched: 11. DNA of the CDR3: TGCGCCAGCAGCCAAGTAGGGGGTGACAGGGAGAATGGCTACACCTTC. It translates to CASSQVGGDRENGYTF.

The chain recombines TRBV29-1 with TRBJ2-1; no reliable D call. Germline loops: CDR1 SQVTM, CDR2 ANQGSEA. This CDR3 is built from 14 residues. V shed 0 bases and J shed 5 bases, with 11 bases lying between them. CDR3 region: CSVEDWVGNNEQFF. The CDR3 bases are TGCAGCGTTGAAGATTGGGTCGGTAACAATGAGCAGTTCTTC.

The chain combines TRBV5-6 with TRBJ1-2, with 9 bases aligning to TRBD1. This CDR3 spans 16 amino acids. CDR1 and CDR2 (germline): SGHDT, YYEEEE. Trimming took 0 bases from V and 3 from J; bases not matched to a gene: 6. DNA of the CDR3: TGTGCCAGCAGCTTGGATACAGGGGGCGCATACTATGGCTACACCTTC. Translation: CASSLDTGGAYYGYTF.

The V call is TRBV4-3, the J call TRBJ2-7, with 9 bases fitting TRBD2. Germline CDR1 LGHNA, CDR2 YSLEER. J was trimmed by 5 bases and V by 0 bases; bases with no gene match: 5. This CDR3 has 15 residues. The chain's CDR3 is CASSQEVAGENEQYF. CDR3 DNA: TGCGCCAGCAGCCAAGAGGTAGCGGGAGAAAACGAGCAGTACTTC.

The V call is TRBV2, the J call TRBJ1-2; D possibly corresponds to TRBD1 (5 bases). V lost 1 base and J 6 bases, leaving 21 bases between the germline ends. CDR3 length: 17 amino acids. Germline CDR1 and CDR2: SNHLY and FYNNEI. The CDR3 coding sequence is TGTGCCAGCAGTGAAGGGCCAAAGTCGCAGGGTGACGATGGCTACACCTTC. It yields the protein CASSEGPKSQGDDGYTF.

A single count supports this clone. CDR3 DNA sequence: TGCGCCAGCAGCCAAGAGAGGTCCTCCCTGAAGGCCGAGCAGTACTTC. Its protein product is CASSQERSSLKAEQYF. The V gene is TRBV4-1, the J gene TRBJ2-7, with no clear D. V shed 0 bases and J shed 6 bases, with 18 bases lying between them. The germline V gene has CDR1 MGHRA and CDR2 YSYEKL. The CDR3 length is 16 residues.

This sequence joins TRBV7-9 and TRBJ1-1, with 7 positions matching TRBD1. The CDR3 spans 17 residues. With V trimmed by 5 bases and J by 3 bases, 15 bases remained unmatched. The germline CDR1 and CDR2 sequences are SEHNR and FQNEAQ (reference sequence). The CDR3 nucleotides are TGTGCCAGCAGCCCACAGGGGCGATCCTCTTGGGACACTGAAGCTTTCTTT. It yields the protein CASSPQGRSSWDTEAFF.

The chain carries TRBV18 and TRBJ2-3; 11 bases line up with TRBD2. Germline trimming cut 3 bases from V and 5 bases from J; bases unmatched to any gene: 7. The CDR3 is 16 residues long. The germline CDR1 and CDR2 sequences are KGHSH and LQKENI. CDR3 protein: CASSPSTSGGGDTQYF. CDR3 nucleotide sequence: TGTGCCAGCTCACCTTCTACTAGCGGGGGAGGAGATACGCAGTATTTT. Drawing the rest from reference TRBV18 and TRBJ2-3, the complete variable domain is NAGVMQNPRHLVRRRGQEARLRCSPMKGHSHVYWYRQLPEEGLKFMVYLQKENIIDESGMPKERFSAEFPKEGPSILRIQQVVRGDSAAYFCASSPSTSGGGDTQYFGPGTRLTVL.

The CDR3 loop reads CASSPFSYEQYF. As DNA, the CDR3 is TGTGCCAGCAGTCCGTTTTCCTACGAGCAGTACTTC. The chain employs TRBV28 and TRBJ2-7; the D is unclear. V was trimmed by 5 bases and J by 1 base, leaving 6 bases between them. The CDR3 has 12 amino acids. Germline assignment: CDR1 MDHEN and CDR2 SYDVKM.

The chain uses TRBV7-9 and TRBJ1-6; D not resolved. The V end lost 1 base, the J end lost 15 bases, and 7 bases lay between the germline ends. CDR1 and CDR2 (germline): SEHNR, FQNEAQ (reference sequence). This CDR3 comprises 11 residues. CDR3 in amino acids: CASSLGGDLHF. CDR3 coding DNA: TGTGCCAGCAGCTTAGGAGGAGACCTCCACTTT.

This chain connects TRBV9 to TRBJ1-2; 8 nucleotides match TRBD1. Per the germline V gene, CDR1 is SGDLS and CDR2 is YYNGEE. The length of the CDR3 is 17 residues. V shed 4 bases, J shed 0 bases, and the junction held 11 bases outside the gene matches. This chain's CDR3 is CASSYNLQGAPNYGYTF. The CDR3 DNA reads as TGTGCCAGCAGCTATAACCTTCAGGGGGCCCCTAACTATGGCTACACCTTC.

The gene calls are TRBV30 and TRBJ2-7; TRBD2 might be the D (7 bases). The germline gives CDR1 GTSNPN, CDR2 SVGIG (reference sequence). Trimming removed 0 bases at V and 6 bases at J, with 15 bases between. This CDR3 spans 14 amino acids. DNA for the CDR3: TGTGCCTGGAGTGTAACAGGGAGGGTGGGCGAGCAGTACTTC. This gives the protein CAWSVTGRVGEQYF.

The V call is TRBV19, the J call TRBJ2-7; the match to TRBD1 covers 7 bases. Per the germline V gene, CDR1 is LNHDA and CDR2 is SQIVND (reference sequence). The CDR3 contains 14 residues. The V and J ends lost 6 bases and 6 bases, in that order; junction bases with no gene match: 11. In nucleotides, the CDR3 is TGTGCCAGTAGGTTCGAGGGGGCGAGGGGCGAGCAGTACTTC. Translation: CASRFEGARGEQYF.

V gene TRBV10-2 combines with J gene TRBJ2-5; the D gene is possibly TRBD1 (5 bases). Germline-derived CDR1 and CDR2 are WSHSY and SAAADI. Deletions cut 0 bases from V and 4 bases from J, with 6 bases between. The CDR3 length is 13 residues. The CDR3 reads CASSESRGETQYF. The CDR3 region has the DNA TGCGCCAGCAGTGAGTCTAGGGGAGAGACCCAGTACTTC.

J is TRBJ1-3 and V is TRBV7-2; no clear D gene. Trimming removed 5 bases from V and 0 bases from J, with 17 bases in between. The V gene's germline CDR1 is SGHTA and CDR2 FQGNSA. CDR3 size: 17 residues. CDR3 sequence (DNA): TGTGCCAGCAGCCCACTGGGGTGGCGGAGCTCTGGAAACACCATATATTTT. Translating it yields CASSPLGWRSSGNTIYF.